This T cell receptor (beta chain) was obtained from a study of T cells in Graves' hyperthyroidism and ophthalmopathy. Study-wide results and caveats: A median 6.5 months before onset, the model predicted ophthalmopathy. Also found in blood were most expanded thyroid clonotypes above 0.001.

This CDR3 is built from 15 residues. Germline V gives CDR1 KGHSH, CDR2 LQKENI. V lost 3 bases to trimming and J lost 3 bases; unmatched junction nucleotides: 4. Amplification of TCR beta CDR3 regions was performed using RNA transcripts as template. The primer set for the first-round RT-PCR of the TCR CDR3 was HTBI. TCRdb recomputed calls from the multiplex PCR reads with MiXCR, one row per CDR3 protein. Among roughly 350,000 distinct CDR3 sequences, more than 12% were seen once, and the ten largest hold 15% to 20%. Ten or more counts support this clonotype. Its antigen is unknown. Active moderate-to-severe ophthalmopathy, Clinical Activity Score at least 3, NOSPECS at least 4, under 3 months' duration.

The TCR sequence derives from a woman under 40 with Graves' ophthalmopathy. The V call is TRBV18, the J call TRBJ2-1, with 8 bases aligning to TRBD1. The source material was blood. CDR3 protein: CASSPGTGHYNEQFF. For the CDR3, the DNA is TGTGCCAGCTCACCCGGGACAGGCCACTACAATGAGCAGTTCTTC. The variable domain in full, with the rest retrieved from reference TRBV18 and TRBJ2-1, is NAGVMQNPRHLVRRRGQEARLRCSPMKGHSHVYWYRQLPEEGLKFMVYLQKENIIDESGMPKERFSAEFPKEGPSILRIQQVVRGDSAAYFCASSPGTGHYNEQFFGPGTRLTVL.